The rows below give T cell receptor beta chains drawn from one sample of a study of regulatory T cells in long-lasting Graves disease. Each CDR3 protein gets one entry after TCRdb re-called the multiplex PCR reads with MiXCR. Altogether hundreds of thousands of distinct CDR3 sequences are present, under 20% being singletons, with the ten largest covering 15% to 20%. The sample also formed part of further work on T cells in Graves' hyperthyroidism and ophthalmopathy.

The sample consisted of peripheral blood mononuclear cells (PBMCs), taken at new diagnosis, from a patient treated with antithyroid drugs. Source of these receptors: a woman younger than 45 with Graves disease. CDR3s include the opening cysteine and the closing phenylalanine or tryptophan. Each record gives: clone size, D gene, V gene, J gene, CDR3 DNA, CDR3 protein. The D gene is left open where the match is weak. Clone size appears in some rows only: once, few, many, or a class for an expanded clone.

few	TRBD2	TRBV7-2	TRBJ2-2	TGTGCCAGCAGCCGCTTGGGACTAGAGGTCCGGGAGCTGTTTTTT	CASSRLGLEVRELFF
many	NA	TRBV12-3/TRBV12-4	TRBJ2-4	TGTGCCAGCGGGGCCAAAAACATTCAGTACTTC	CASGAKNIQYF
NA	NA	TRBV27	TRBJ2-1	TGTGCCAGCAGTTTCGCCCGACTAGGCGATGAGCAGTTCTTC	CASSFARLGDEQFF
many	NA	TRBV7-2	TRBJ1-2	TGTGCCAGCATCGGTCAGACGGTCTCCGGCTACACCTTC	CASIGQTVSGYTF
NA	NA	TRBV14	TRBJ2-5	TGTGCCAGCTCCTCAGCCCTTACAGGAGAGACCCAGTACTTC	CASSSALTGETQYF
few	TRBD2	TRBV6-1	TRBJ2-7	TGTGCCCCCGAGCGGGGGCACTCCTACGAGCAGTACTTC	CAPERGHSYEQYF
many	NA	TRBV12-3/TRBV12-4	TRBJ1-1	TGTGCCAGCACCGGGGCGACTAACACTGAAGCTTTCTTT	CASTGATNTEAFF
NA	TRBD2	TRBV7-2	TRBJ2-1	TGTGCCAGCAGCCTCCGGACTAGCGGGAGGACTTACAATGAGCAGTTCTTC	CASSLRTSGRTYNEQFF
NA	TRBD1	TRBV18	TRBJ1-2	TGTGCCAGCTCGCAACAGGGGGCGCTTGACTATGGCTACACCTTC	CASSQQGALDYGYTF
NA	NA	TRBV19	TRBJ1-1	TGTGCCAGTAGAAACTCCGGGTTCTCTGAAGCTTTCTTT	CASRNSGFSEAFF
many	NA	TRBV11-2	TRBJ1-4	TGTGCCAGCAGATTACAGGGAGCTAATGAAAAACTGTTTTTT	CASRLQGANEKLFF
many	NA	TRBV5-5	TRBJ2-7	TGTGCCAGCAGCCGGGACGGGCGGTACGAGCAGTACTTC	CASSRDGRYEQYF
once	NA	TRBV9	TRBJ2-7	TGTGCCAGCAGCGTCGCGGAATCCTACGAGCAGTACTTC	CASSVAESYEQYF
many	NA	TRBV27	TRBJ2-7	TGTGCCAGCAGTTTCCGGGACGTGGGCTACGAGCAGTACTTC	CASSFRDVGYEQYF
NA	NA	TRBV7-9	TRBJ2-7	TGTGCCAGCAGCCCCCCGGAGGGGGTCGATCGCGACGAGCAGTACTTC	CASSPPEGVDRDEQYF
NA	NA	TRBV6-5	TRBJ1-2	TGTGCCAGCAGTTATCGTGAAGGGAGGCTCGCCTATGGCTACACCTTC	CASSYREGRLAYGYTF
many	NA	TRBV28	TRBJ2-7	TGTGCCAGCAGTTCGGAATCCGTCAGGAGAAAGTGGTACGAGCAGTACTTC	CASSSESVRRKWYEQYF
NA	NA	TRBV20-1	TRBJ2-7	TGCAGTGCTAGAGGCCAGGAGTTCTCCTACGAGCAGTACTTC	CSARGQEFSYEQYF
few	TRBD1	TRBV3-1	TRBJ2-3	TGTGCCAGCAGCCAACCGGACAGGGAACGTGACACAGATACGCAGTATTTT	CASSQPDRERDTDTQYF
many	NA	TRBV6-1	TRBJ1-1	TGTGCCAGCAGCCCTACGGGCTACGGCACTGAAGCTTTCTTT	CASSPTGYGTEAFF
few	TRBD1	TRBV5-1	TRBJ2-7	TGCGCCAGCAGCCCGCTGGACAGGGTGAACTACGAGCAGTACTTC	CASSPLDRVNYEQYF
many	NA	TRBV7-9	TRBJ1-2	TGTGCCAGCACCGCCTCAGTCGTTGGAAGTGGCTACACCTTC	CASTASVVGSGYTF
NA	TRBD2	TRBV12-3/TRBV12-4	TRBJ2-1	TGTGCCAGCAGTAACGCCGGGACTACACCCATCGATGAGCAGTTCTTC	CASSNAGTTPIDEQFF
NA	TRBD1	TRBV20-1	TRBJ1-6	TGCAGTGCTAGAGAAAGGACAGGGAATAATTCACCCCTCCACTTT	CSARERTGNNSPLHF
few	TRBD1	TRBV13	TRBJ1-2	TGTGCCAGCAGCCGACAGGGGGTCGGCTATGGCTACACCTTC	CASSRQGVGYGYTF
many	TRBD1	TRBV7-2	TRBJ2-1	TGTGCCAGCAGCTTAGAGGGGACAGGGAAACCCCGGCAGTTCTTC	CASSLEGTGKPRQFF
few	NA	TRBV29-1	TRBJ2-3	TGCAGCGTTGAAGCAGATACGCAGTATTTT	CSVEADTQYF
NA	TRBD1	TRBV7-9	TRBJ2-7	TGTGCCAGCAGCCAGCCCGGGACAGGGGGGACCTACGAGCAGTACTTC	CASSQPGTGGTYEQYF
many	NA	TRBV6-1	TRBJ1-1	TGTGCCAGCAGTGAAGGCAGGTTGAACACTGAAGCTTTCTTT	CASSEGRLNTEAFF
many	NA	TRBV10-2	TRBJ2-3	TGCGCCAGCCAGGAGGGACAGACCACAGATACGCAGTATTTT	CASQEGQTTDTQYF
many	TRBD2	TRBV2	TRBJ2-7	TGTGCCAGCAGTGAACTACTAGCGGGAGTCTACGAGCAGTACTTC	CASSELLAGVYEQYF
NA	NA	TRBV6-2/TRBV6-3	TRBJ2-1	TGTGCCAGCAGTAAGCTCTGTGGCGTCGATGAGCAGTTCTTC	CASSKLCGVDEQFF
NA	NA	TRBV20-1	TRBJ1-5	TGCAGTGCTAAAGTGACAGTACTTTGGGATCAGCCCCAGCATTTT	CSAKVTVLWDQPQHF
many	TRBD1	TRBV3-1	TRBJ1-1	TGTGCCAGCAGCCAGGGGGACAGGGGGAACACTGAAGCTTTCTTT	CASSQGDRGNTEAFF
few	NA	TRBV28	TRBJ1-2	TGTGCCAGTTATGGGGGACCGGGGTGGGGCTACACCTTC	CASYGGPGWGYTF
many	TRBD1	TRBV7-2	TRBJ2-7	TGTGCCAGCAGCTTAGGGAACAGGGGGTCCTACGAGCAGTACTTC	CASSLGNRGSYEQYF
many	NA	TRBV6-5	TRBJ1-1	TGTGCCAGCAGTTACTCATCCCTAACTGAAGCTTTCTTT	CASSYSSLTEAFF
many	NA	TRBV12-3/TRBV12-4	TRBJ1-4	TGTGCCAGCAGTTTAGCGCTATCTTCTGATCCTAATGAAAAACTGTTTTTT	CASSLALSSDPNEKLFF
few	NA	TRBV11-1	TRBJ1-3	TGTGCCAGCAGCCTTCGTATCGCCAGCCGCTCTGGAAACACCATATATTTT	CASSLRIASRSGNTIYF
NA	NA	TRBV6-9	TRBJ1-6	TGTGCCAGCAGTTACCTCGTAGTAGATGGTTATAATTCACCCCTCCACTTT	CASSYLVVDGYNSPLHF
NA	TRBD2	TRBV30	TRBJ2-7	TGTGCCTGGACCCTAGGGGGGGGACTAGATACCTACGAGCAGTACTTC	CAWTLGGGLDTYEQYF
few	NA	TRBV30	TRBJ1-1	TGTGCCTGGACGGGTTCCGAGGTGAGGGGCACTGAAGCTTTCTTT	CAWTGSEVRGTEAFF
many	TRBD2	TRBV20-1	TRBJ2-1	TGCAGTGCTTTAACTGGGCTAGCGGATAACAATGAGCAGTTCTTC	CSALTGLADNNEQFF
many	NA	TRBV2	TRBJ2-5	TGTGCCAGCTTAAGCGAACAAGAGACCCAGTACTTC	CASLSEQETQYF
NA	NA	TRBV30	TRBJ1-1	TGTGCCTGCAGGTTATCTGAAGCTTTCTTT	CACRLSEAFF
few	TRBD2	TRBV7-2	TRBJ2-7	TGTGCCAGCGTTAACCCCCGGTCTAGCGGGACCAACGAGCAGTACTTC	CASVNPRSSGTNEQYF
many	NA	TRBV27	TRBJ1-5	TGTGCCAGTAGCTTGCGGGGCAGTGGGGGCCAGCCCCAGCATTTT	CASSLRGSGGQPQHF
many	TRBD2	TRBV2	TRBJ2-2	TGTGCCAGCAGAAAGCGGGAGGGAGTCGGGGAGCTGTTTTTT	CASRKREGVGELFF
many	NA	TRBV12-3/TRBV12-4	TRBJ2-1	TGTGCCAGCACCGGAGGACAGAACAATGAGCAGTTCTTC	CASTGGQNNEQFF
few	NA	TRBV20-1	TRBJ2-1	TGCAGTGCTCCGGATTCCTATGGATCCTACAATGAGCAGTTCTTC	CSAPDSYGSYNEQFF
NA	NA	TRBV20-1	TRBJ2-1	TGCAGTGTGGGCCAGTGGCGGTTCTTC	CSVGQWRFF
many	TRBD1	TRBV2	TRBJ1-5	TGTGCCAGCAGTGTTGAGGGACAGGGAAATCAGCCCCAGCATTTT	CASSVEGQGNQPQHF